Shown below are 32 T cell receptor beta chains from a single sample sequenced in a study of cytomegalovirus exposure and HLA in healthy donors. Only in-frame clones appear in the TCRdb table, and some are missing; sequencing was by immunoSEQ multiplex PCR. The sample records over 200,000 clones, around 87% being singletons. The source material was PBMCs. The origin of the receptors is a young woman in good health and CMV-seropositive.

This chain links TRBV30 with TRBJ2-7, with TRBD1 identical over 9 bases. The V segment lost 1 base and the J segment 5 bases; nucleotides outside the gene matches: 3. This CDR3 spans 13 amino acids. Germline assignment: CDR1 GTSNPN and CDR2 SVGIG (reference sequence). CDR3 nucleotide sequence: TGTGCCTGGAGTGCGAGGACAGGGGACGAGCAGTACTTC. Protein sequence: CAWSARTGDEQYF.

The chain recombines TRBV25-1 with TRBJ2-3; the D gene is possibly TRBD2 (5 bases). V shed 3 bases and J shed 0 bases, with 13 bases lying between them. Germline V CDR1 and CDR2: MGHDK, SYGVNS. The CDR3 extends over 16 amino acids. Written as DNA, the CDR3 is TGTGCCAGCAGTGATTGGAGCGGAGGAAGCACAGATACGCAGTATTTT. Residues: CASSDWSGGSTDTQYF. The full variable domain, with the rest looked up from reference TRBV25-1 and TRBJ2-3, is EADIYQTPRYLVIGTGKKITLECSQTMGHDKMYWYQQDPGMELHLIHYSYGVNSTEKGDLSSESTVSRIRTEHFPLTLESARPSHTSQYLCASSDWSGGSTDTQYFGPGTRLTVL.

V and J are TRBV5-6 and TRBJ2-7, with TRBD1 matching 7 bases. Germline trimming cut 3 bases from V and 2 bases from J; bases unmatched to any gene: 8. The CDR3 totals 15 residues. CDR1 is SGHDT and CDR2 is YYEEEE in the germline V gene. The CDR3 loop reads CASSSSNRGPYEQYF. The CDR3, as DNA: TGTGCCAGCAGCTCATCGAACAGGGGTCCCTACGAGCAGTACTTC.

The chain carries TRBV18 and TRBJ1-2; D possibly corresponds to TRBD1 (6 bases). The CDR3 consists of 14 residues. Germline values: CDR1 KGHSH, CDR2 LQKENI. The V end was cut by 4 bases, the J end by 2 bases, with 11 bases between. The CDR3 nucleotides are TGTGCCAGCTCACTCAGCGGGGGCAACTATGGCTACACCTTC. This translates into CASSLSGGNYGYTF. The full variable domain, in which reference TRBV18 and TRBJ1-2 provide the parts outside the CDR3, is NAGVMQNPRHLVRRRGQEARLRCSPMKGHSHVYWYRQLPEEGLKFMVYLQKENIIDESGMPKERFSAEFPKEGPSILRIQQVVRGDSAAYFCASSLSGGNYGYTFGSGTRLTVV.

The rearrangement joins TRBV28 to TRBJ2-3, with TRBD2 matching over 13 bases. From germline, CDR1 is MDHEN and CDR2 SYDVKM. The CDR3 contains 19 residues. Losses at the gene ends were 3 bases for V and 3 bases for J; bases not matched to a gene: 12. CDR3 DNA: TGTGCCAGCAGTTTCAGCGGGACTAGCGGGATGAGGGAGACAGATACGCAGTATTTT. Translation gives CASSFSGTSGMRETDTQYF.

The chain uses TRBV7-9 and TRBJ2-7; TRBD2 matches at 12 bases. Trimming removed 4 bases from V and 0 bases from J; junction bases left unmatched: 7. This CDR3 region has 17 residues. The V gene's germline CDR1 is SEHNR and CDR2 FQNEAQ (reference sequence). This CDR3 is CASSSGLAGTFSYEQYF. The CDR3 bases are TGTGCCAGCAGCTCCGGACTAGCGGGGACTTTCTCCTACGAGCAGTACTTC.

The V gene is TRBV28, the J gene TRBJ2-1; D not resolved. Trimming took off 2 bases at V and 8 bases at J, with 10 bases between the two ends. The CDR3 has 13 residues. CDR1 MDHEN and CDR2 SYDVKM come from the germline V gene. The CDR3 DNA reads TGTGCCAGCAGTTTACGCAGGCTGGATGAGCAGTTCTTC. It specifies CASSLRRLDEQFF.

This clone was seen just once. The DNA is left out, because the CDR3 cannot be placed on it with certainty; the CDR3 is given as TCRdb lists it. The chain recombines TRBV19 with TRBJ1-1; TRBD1, as called in the table, went unchecked against the DNA. The CDR3 numbers 14 amino acids, ends counted. CDR1 and CDR2 from the germline V gene are LNHDA and SQIVND (reference sequence). Here the CDR3 reads CASTSDRRGDEAFF.

This chain uses TRBV30 with TRBJ2-7; possibly TRBD1 for D (5 bases). The V and J ends lost 1 base and 2 bases respectively, with 9 bases between them. This CDR3 contains 13 residues. The germline gives CDR1 GTSNPN, CDR2 SVGIG (reference sequence). The CDR3 bases are TGTGCCTGGAGTGAGGGGCCGGCCTACGAGCAGTACTTC. Amino acids: CAWSEGPAYEQYF.

J is TRBJ2-3 and V is TRBV6-4; 9 nucleotides align to TRBD2. This CDR3 is 15 amino acids long. The ends lost 5 bases at V and 5 bases at J; junction bases unmatched: 8. Germline loops: CDR1 MRHNA, CDR2 SNTAGT. The CDR3 loop reads CASSPGVLAGDTQYF. The CDR3 region has the DNA TGTGCCAGCAGTCCGGGGGTACTAGCGGGAGATACGCAGTATTTT.

This clone was detected only once. V and J are TRBV5-1 and TRBJ2-1, with 7 positions matching TRBD1. CDR1 and CDR2 from the germline V gene are SGHRS and YFSETQ. CDR3 length equals 15 residues. Losses at the gene ends were 5 bases for V and 0 bases for J; bases not matched to a gene: 5. The CDR3 protein is CASRLQGTSYNEQFF. In DNA form, the CDR3 reads TGCGCCAGCAGACTACAGGGGACCTCCTACAATGAGCAGTTCTTC.

V and J are TRBV10-3 and TRBJ1-1; 9 bases align to TRBD1. V shed 5 bases, J shed 3 bases, and the junction held 4 bases outside the gene matches. The CDR3 is made up of 14 amino acids. CDR1 and CDR2 from the germline V gene are ENHRY and SYGVKD. The chain's CDR3 is CAISTTGGDTEAFF. CDR3 bases: TGTGCCATCAGTACGACAGGGGGGGACACTGAAGCTTTCTTT.

This clone was seen a single time. The J gene is TRBJ2-7, the V gene TRBV27; 8 nucleotides line up with TRBD2. The CDR3 is 19 amino acids. Germline assignment: CDR1 MNHEY and CDR2 SMNVEV (reference sequence). V lost 6 bases to trimming and J lost 5 bases; unmatched junction nucleotides: 24. Written as DNA, the CDR3 is TGTGCCAGCAGATTTCGCTTGATTACCCTAGCGGGTGACCCCCACGAGCAGTACTTC. Amino acids: CASRFRLITLAGDPHEQYF.

This clone was counted between two and nine times. The V and J genes are TRBV18 and TRBJ2-2; TRBD2 matches 14 bases. Germline V gene lookup returns CDR1 KGHSH and CDR2 LQKENI. The CDR3 runs to 17 residues. With V trimmed by 3 bases and J by 5 bases, 5 bases remained unmatched. Here the CDR3 reads CASSPGLAGEVTGELFF. In DNA form, the CDR3 reads TGTGCCAGCTCACCGGGACTAGCGGGAGAGGTAACCGGGGAGCTGTTTTTT.

The rearrangement joins TRBV13 to TRBJ2-3, with D perhaps matching TRBD2 (6 bases). Germline-derived CDR1 and CDR2 are PRHDT and FYEKMQ (reference sequence). V lost 0 bases, J lost 3 bases, and 10 bases lay in between. The CDR3 has 15 residues. This CDR3 is CASSLGVGGTDTQYF. The CDR3 nucleotides are TGTGCCAGCAGCTTAGGGGTGGGAGGTACAGATACGCAGTATTTT.

V is TRBV10-3 and J is TRBJ2-7, with 10 bases lining up with TRBD1. CDR3 length: 14 amino acids. Germline V gene sequence: CDR1 ENHRY, CDR2 SYGVKD. Trimming removed 6 bases from V and 2 bases from J; junction bases left unmatched: 4. DNA for the CDR3: TGTGCCATCAGCCCGGGACAGGGGACCTACGAGCAGTACTTC. It codes for CAISPGQGTYEQYF.

The gene calls are TRBV6-6 and TRBJ2-3; TRBD2 aligns across 7 bases. The length of the CDR3 is 16 residues. Germline-derived CDR1 and CDR2 are MNHNY and SVGAGI (reference sequence). The junction had 9 bases not matched to a gene; V was cut back by 6 bases and J by 0 bases. CDR3 region: CASRVPAGVSTDTQYF. In DNA, the CDR3 is TGTGCCAGCAGGGTTCCTGCGGGGGTCAGCACAGATACGCAGTATTTT.

The genes are TRBV6-1 and TRBJ1-1; tentative D call: TRBD1 (6 bases). V was shortened by 6 bases and J by 0 bases, with 11 bases between the two germline ends. Germline V gene lookup returns CDR1 MNHNS and CDR2 SASEGT. The CDR3 extends over 14 amino acids. DNA for the CDR3: TGTGCCAGCAGCTGGGGGCAGATGAACACTGAAGCTTTCTTT. The encoded protein is CASSWGQMNTEAFF.

The V call is TRBV7-2, the J call TRBJ2-2, with D uncertain. Trimming shortened V by 1 base and J by 0 bases, and 6 bases separated the two germline ends. The germline gives CDR1 SGHTA, CDR2 FQGNSA. This CDR3 has 15 amino acids. The CDR3 nucleotides read TGTGCCAGCAGCTTAGACTACTCGAACACCGGGGAGCTGTTTTTT. This gives the protein CASSLDYSNTGELFF.

This sequence joins TRBV29-1 and TRBJ2-1; D not certain. This CDR3 has 11 residues. V was pared by 4 bases and J by 8 bases, with 9 bases between. CDR1 SQVTM and CDR2 ANQGSEA come from the germline V gene. CDR3 amino acids: CSVASVYEQFF. The CDR3 bases are TGCAGCGTTGCTTCCGTCTATGAGCAGTTCTTC.

The chain recombines TRBV30 with TRBJ2-3; 11 bases map to TRBD2. The CDR3 has 16 amino acids. Germline V lookup: CDR1 GTSNPN, CDR2 SVGIG (reference sequence). J gave up 3 bases and V 0 bases, and 5 bases lay outside the gene matches. The CDR3 bases are TGTGCCTGGAGTGTAAAGCTAGCGGGAGGAACAGATACGCAGTATTTT. Its protein is CAWSVKLAGGTDTQYF.

In its sample, this clone was seen a few times. V gene TRBV7-2 combines with J gene TRBJ2-7, with TRBD1 identical over 8 bases. Germline V gives CDR1 SGHTA, CDR2 FQGNSA. This CDR3 is built from 15 residues. V gave up 10 bases and J gave up 3 bases; unmatched junction bases: 14. The CDR3 DNA is TGTGCCACCCAGGGGGCGGCCGGAATCTTCTACGAGCAGTACTTC. This sequence encodes CATQGAAGIFYEQYF.

The genes are TRBV4-1 and TRBJ2-7, with 9 bases aligning to TRBD1. V shed 4 bases, J shed 2 bases, and the junction held 6 bases outside the gene matches. CDR3 length: 15 residues. Germline values: CDR1 MGHRA, CDR2 YSYEKL. Written as DNA, the CDR3 is TGCGCCAGCAGCCCACGGACAGGGGACGCCTACGAGCAGTACTTC. It specifies CASSPRTGDAYEQYF.

This rearrangement joins TRBV28 to TRBJ2-7, with 7 nucleotides matching TRBD1. V was pared by 10 bases and J by 1 base, with 7 bases of the junction left unmatched. Germline CDR1 is MDHEN and CDR2 is SYDVKM. CDR3 length: 13 residues. CDR3 coding DNA: TGTGCCACCAGAGGGGGCATATCCTACGAGCAGTACTTC. It encodes CATRGGISYEQYF. The full variable domain, rest sourced from reference TRBV28 and TRBJ2-7, is DVKVTQSSRYLVKRTGEKVFLECVQDMDHENMFWYRQDPGLGLRLIYFSYDVKMKEKGDIPEGYSVSREKKERFSLILESASTNQTSMYLCATRGGISYEQYFGPGTRLTVT.

The V gene is TRBV9, the J gene TRBJ2-7; the match to TRBD2 covers 13 bases. V shed 4 bases, J shed 2 bases, and the junction held 3 bases outside the gene matches. The CDR3 loop spans 15 amino acids. CDR1 is SGDLS, CDR2 YYNGEE, per germline. Here the CDR3 DNA reads TGTGCCAGCAGCCCGACTAGCGGGAGGACCTACGAGCAGTACTTC. Translated, it gives CASSPTSGRTYEQYF.

This chain joins TRBV7-9 and TRBJ2-1; D unresolved. V was shortened by 10 bases and J by 0 bases, with 7 bases between the two germline ends. Germline V gene data show CDR1 as SEHNR and CDR2 as FQNEAQ (reference sequence). The CDR3 loop spans 12 amino acids. Written as DNA, the CDR3 is TGTGCCACCCCTTTCTCCTACAATGAGCAGTTCTTC. Its protein is CATPFSYNEQFF. Filled out from reference TRBV7-9 and TRBJ2-1, the complete variable domain reads DTGVSQNPRHKITKRGQNVTFRCDPISEHNRLYWYRQTLGQGPEFLTYFQNEAQLEKSRLLSDRFSAERPKGSFSTLEIQRTEQGDSAMYLCATPFSYNEQFFGPGTRLTVL.

The gene calls are TRBV2 and TRBJ2-7, with TRBD2 matching over 7 bases. The CDR3 spans 13 residues. Unmatched junction bases numbered 3, after V lost 6 bases and J lost 1 base. Germline-derived CDR1 and CDR2 are SNHLY and FYNNEI. DNA of the CDR3: TGTGCCAGCAGGGGCGGGGGATCCTACGAGCAGTACTTC. Its protein is CASRGGGSYEQYF. Filled out from reference TRBV2 and TRBJ2-7, the complete variable domain reads EPEVTQTPSHQVTQMGQEVILRCVPISNHLYFYWYRQILGQKVEFLVSFYNNEISEKSEIFDDQFSVERPDGSNFTLKIRSTKLEDSAMYFCASRGGGSYEQYFGPGTRLTVT.

The chain employs TRBV19 and TRBJ2-5; TRBD2 aligns across 8 bases. The CDR3 spans 16 residues. CDR1 is LNHDA, CDR2 SQIVND, per germline (reference sequence). The V gene end was trimmed by 6 bases and the J gene end by 0 bases; junction bases not matched to a gene: 9. CDR3 sequence: CASRGSGSGNQETQYF. The CDR3 coding sequence is TGTGCCAGTAGGGGGAGCGGGAGTGGGAACCAAGAGACCCAGTACTTC.

This clone appeared a single time. The J gene is TRBJ2-3, the V gene TRBV5-6, with 11 nucleotides matching TRBD2. V shed 1 base, J shed 3 bases, and the junction held 4 bases outside the gene matches. The CDR3 has 16 amino acids. Germline loops: CDR1 SGHDT, CDR2 YYEEEE. CDR3 sequence (DNA): TGTGCCAGCAGCTTGATGGCTAGCGGGAGGACAGATACGCAGTATTTT. It is translated as CASSLMASGRTDTQYF.

The V gene is TRBV11-1, the J gene TRBJ2-6, with D perhaps matching TRBD1 (6 bases). V lost 6 bases, J lost 0 bases, and 9 bases lay in between. The CDR3 extends over 15 amino acids. Germline CDR1 reads SGHAT; CDR2 reads FQDESV (reference sequence). The CDR3 loop reads CASRGAYSGANVLTF. In DNA form, the CDR3 reads TGTGCCAGCAGGGGGGCGTACTCTGGGGCCAACGTCCTGACTTTC. Full variable domain (missing parts from reference TRBV11-1 and TRBJ2-6): EAEVAQSPRYKITEKSQAVAFWCDPISGHATLYWYRQILGQGPELLVQFQDESVVDDSQLPKDRFSAERLKGVDSTLKIQPAELGDSAMYLCASRGAYSGANVLTFGAGSRLTVL.

CDR3 sequence reads: CASSGTEVYNEQFF. The CDR3 DNA is TGTGCCAGCAGTGGGACTGAGGTGTACAATGAGCAGTTCTTC. This chain connects TRBV9 to TRBJ2-1; a weak D match, TRBD2 (6 bases). V was clipped by 5 bases and J by 4 bases, with 13 bases between them. CDR1 is SGDLS, CDR2 YYNGEE, per germline. There are 14 residues in the CDR3.

This clone showed up just a few times. The chain links TRBV6-6 to TRBJ2-1; D is undetermined. V was pared by 3 bases and J by 6 bases, with 9 bases between. Per germline, CDR1 MNHNY and CDR2 SVGAGI (reference sequence). The CDR3 loop spans 13 amino acids. The DNA of the CDR3 is TGTGCCAGCAGTTATCGAGAGTTCAATGAGCAGTTCTTC. Amino acids: CASSYREFNEQFF.